One T cell receptor beta chain is described in this entry. Mismatch with germline at one junction end may stem from a read error. Generated by immunoSEQ multiplex PCR, the TCRdb table keeps only in-frame clones and is missing some. Found here are 250,000 to 350,000 clones, roughly 84% of them singletons; the top ten hold more than 1.2%. The sample belongs to a study of blood T cell repertoires in COVID-19. Background on the study: Whether acute or convalescent, the COVID-19 samples came from the United States, Italy and Spain.

Seattle patients were enrolled during active infection and followed longitudinally. Sequencing input: peripheral blood. This TCR was recovered from a human donor with COVID-19, enrolled during active disease. The donor label of this sample is uncertain.

The CDR3 sequence: CASSKEAGITDTQYF. CDR3 in DNA: TGTGCTAGCAGTAAGGAGGCGGGGATTACAGATACGCAGTATTTT. The chain combines TRBV7-7 with TRBJ2-3, with D perhaps TRBD2 (6 bases). The CDR3 length is 15 residues. CDR1 and CDR2 from the germline V gene are SSHAT and FNYEAQ (reference sequence).